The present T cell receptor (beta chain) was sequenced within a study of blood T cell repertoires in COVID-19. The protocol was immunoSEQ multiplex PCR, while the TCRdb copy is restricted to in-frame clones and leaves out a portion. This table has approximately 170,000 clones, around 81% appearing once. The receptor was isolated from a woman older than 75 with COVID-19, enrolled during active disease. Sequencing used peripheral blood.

The CDR3 spells CASSPEAGGGQETQYF. Written as DNA, the CDR3 is TGTGCCAGCAGCCCCGAGGCGGGGGGGGGCCAAGAGACCCAGTACTTC. V usage is TRBV5-4 and J usage is TRBJ2-5; 9 nucleotides agree with TRBD2. Losses at the gene ends were 4 bases for V and 1 base for J; bases not matched to a gene: 8. CDR3 length: 16 amino acids. The germline CDR1 and CDR2 sequences are SGHNT and YYREEE (reference sequence).